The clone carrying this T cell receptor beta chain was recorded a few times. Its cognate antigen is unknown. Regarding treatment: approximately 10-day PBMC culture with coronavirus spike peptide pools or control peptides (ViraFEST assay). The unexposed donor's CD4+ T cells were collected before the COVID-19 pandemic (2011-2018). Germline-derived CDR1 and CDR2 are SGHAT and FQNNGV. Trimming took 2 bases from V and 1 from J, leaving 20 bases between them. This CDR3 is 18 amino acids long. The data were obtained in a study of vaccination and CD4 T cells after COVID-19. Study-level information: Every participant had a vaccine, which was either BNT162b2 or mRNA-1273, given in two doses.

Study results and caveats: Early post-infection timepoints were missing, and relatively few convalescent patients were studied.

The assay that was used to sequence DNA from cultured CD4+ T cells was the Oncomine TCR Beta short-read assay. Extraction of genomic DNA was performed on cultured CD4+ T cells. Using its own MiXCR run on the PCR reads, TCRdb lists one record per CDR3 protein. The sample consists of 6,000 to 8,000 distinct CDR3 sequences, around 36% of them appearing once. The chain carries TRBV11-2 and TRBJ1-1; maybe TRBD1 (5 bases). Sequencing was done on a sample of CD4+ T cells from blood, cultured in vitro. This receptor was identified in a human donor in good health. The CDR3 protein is CASSLRLGLGTANTEAFF. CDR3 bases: TGTGCCAGCAGCTTACGACTCGGCCTCGGGACGGCGAACACTGAAGCTTTCTTT.